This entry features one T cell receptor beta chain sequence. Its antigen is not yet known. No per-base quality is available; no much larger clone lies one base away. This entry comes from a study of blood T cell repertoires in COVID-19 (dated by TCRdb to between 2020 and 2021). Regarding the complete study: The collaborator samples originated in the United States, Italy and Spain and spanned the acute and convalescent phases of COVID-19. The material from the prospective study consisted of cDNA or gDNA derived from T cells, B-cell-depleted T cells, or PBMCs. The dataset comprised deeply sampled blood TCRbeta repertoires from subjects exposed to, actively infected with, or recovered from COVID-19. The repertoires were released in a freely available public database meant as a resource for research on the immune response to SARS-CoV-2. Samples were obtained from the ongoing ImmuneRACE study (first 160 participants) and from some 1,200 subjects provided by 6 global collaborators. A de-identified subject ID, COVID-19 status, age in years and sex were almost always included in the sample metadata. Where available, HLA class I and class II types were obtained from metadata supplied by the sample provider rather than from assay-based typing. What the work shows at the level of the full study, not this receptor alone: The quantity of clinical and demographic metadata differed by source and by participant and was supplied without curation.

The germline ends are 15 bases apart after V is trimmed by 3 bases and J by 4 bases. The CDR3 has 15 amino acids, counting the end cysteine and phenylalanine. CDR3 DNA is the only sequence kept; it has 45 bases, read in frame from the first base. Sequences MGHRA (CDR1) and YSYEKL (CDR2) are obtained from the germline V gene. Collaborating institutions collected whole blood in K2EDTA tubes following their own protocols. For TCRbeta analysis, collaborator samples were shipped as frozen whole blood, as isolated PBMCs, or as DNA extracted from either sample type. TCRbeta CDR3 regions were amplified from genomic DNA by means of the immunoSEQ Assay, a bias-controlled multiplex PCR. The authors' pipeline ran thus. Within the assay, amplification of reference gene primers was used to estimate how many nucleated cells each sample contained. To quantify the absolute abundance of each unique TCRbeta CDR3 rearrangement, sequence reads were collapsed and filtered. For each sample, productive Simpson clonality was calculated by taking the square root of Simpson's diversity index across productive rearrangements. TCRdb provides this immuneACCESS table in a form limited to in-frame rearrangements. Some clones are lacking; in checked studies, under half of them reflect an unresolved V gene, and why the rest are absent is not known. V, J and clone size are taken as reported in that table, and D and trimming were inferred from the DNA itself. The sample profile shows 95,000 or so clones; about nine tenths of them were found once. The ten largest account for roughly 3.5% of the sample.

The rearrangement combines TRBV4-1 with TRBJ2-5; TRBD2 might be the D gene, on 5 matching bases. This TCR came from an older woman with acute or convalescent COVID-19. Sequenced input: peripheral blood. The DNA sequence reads TGCGCCAGCAGCCAGACGGGGTCAGGTCGAGAGACCCAGTACTTC. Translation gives CASSQTGSGRETQYF.